These 28 T cell receptor beta chains share one sample of origin, sequenced in a study of T cell changes during pregnancy in multiple sclerosis. The method was immunoSEQ multiplex PCR; TCRdb's version includes in-frame clones alone and lacks a portion of them. The repertoire holds around 100,000 clones, with approximately 90% as singletons. The source was peripheral blood, collected in the third trimester of pregnancy. The origin of the receptors is a female donor with multiple sclerosis, enrolled in a pregnancy study.

The chain has TRBV11-2 and TRBJ2-7; possible D gene TRBD2, 6 bases. V was clipped by 0 bases and J by 7 bases, with 10 bases between them. CDR1 and CDR2 (germline): SGHAT, FQNNGV. CDR3 length: 13 amino acids. The CDR3 DNA is TGTGCCAGCAGCTTAGATCGGGAGCGAGAGCAGTACTTC. It specifies CASSLDREREQYF.

The chain combines TRBV6-6 with TRBJ1-2; unclear D gene. Trimming cost V 3 bases and J 4 bases, with 9 bases left between them. The CDR3 length is 13 residues. Germline assignment: CDR1 MNHNY and CDR2 SVGAGI (reference sequence). CDR3 sequence: CASSYGQFYGYTF. The CDR3 region has the DNA TGTGCCAGCAGTTATGGGCAGTTCTATGGCTACACCTTC.

The rearrangement joins TRBV6-5 to TRBJ1-2; D might be TRBD1 (5 bases). Per the germline V gene, CDR1 is MNHEY and CDR2 is SVGAGI. Trimming pared 6 bases from V and 0 bases from J, leaving 11 bases between. The CDR3 runs to 14 residues. In nucleotides, the CDR3 is TGTGCCAGCAGACGCAGGGCATCTAACTATGGCTACACCTTC. It translates to CASRRRASNYGYTF.

The V call is TRBV5-6, the J call TRBJ2-7, with unresolved D. Trimming shortened V by 2 bases and J by 1 base, and 10 bases separated the two germline ends. This CDR3 region has 14 residues. From germline, CDR1 is SGHDT and CDR2 YYEEEE. The CDR3 nucleotides read TGTGCCAGCAGCTTTGTTACCAGTTCCTACGAGCAGTACTTC. Protein sequence: CASSFVTSSYEQYF. Using reference TRBV5-6 and TRBJ2-7 for the parts outside the CDR3, the full variable domain is DAGVTQSPTHLIKTRGQQVTLRCSPKSGHDTVSWYQQALGQGPQFIFQYYEEEERQRGNFPDRFSGHQFPNYSSELNVNALLLGDSALYLCASSFVTSSYEQYFGPGTRLTVT.

The chain couples TRBV6-6 to TRBJ2-3; a weak D match, TRBD1 (6 bases). Germline loops: CDR1 MNHNY, CDR2 SVGAGI (reference sequence). The CDR3 covers 12 residues. V lost 5 bases, J lost 14 bases, and 17 bases lay in between. The CDR3 nucleotides are TGTGCCAGCAGTCCTACAGGGAGCATGTGGTATTTT. Amino acids: CASSPTGSMWYF.

V gene TRBV5-1 combines with J gene TRBJ2-5; TRBD1 matches 8 bases. The J segment lost 1 base and the V segment lost 0 bases, leaving 8 bases of the junction unmatched. Germline CDR1 and CDR2: SGHRS and YFSETQ. CDR3 length: 17 amino acids. The CDR3: CASSLEPGGPIQETQYF. The DNA for the CDR3 is TGCGCCAGCAGCTTGGAGCCAGGGGGCCCTATCCAAGAGACCCAGTACTTC.

This chain joins TRBV7-8 and TRBJ2-2, with 7 nucleotides matching TRBD1. The junction had 6 bases not matched to a gene; V was cut back by 2 bases and J by 3 bases. This CDR3 is 16 amino acids long. The V gene's germline CDR1 is SGHVS and CDR2 FQNEAQ. In DNA, the CDR3 is TGTGCCAGCAGCTTATCCACCGGGACAGACACCGGGGAGCTGTTTTTT. Translated, it gives CASSLSTGTDTGELFF.

The rearrangement links TRBV7-2 to TRBJ2-5, with D tentatively TRBD1 (6 bases). V was trimmed by 2 bases and J by 2 bases, leaving 9 bases between them. Germline V lookup: CDR1 SGHTA, CDR2 FQGNSA. The CDR3 consists of 14 residues. The CDR3 nucleotides are TGTGCCAGCAGCTTATCTCAGGGGCAAGAGACCCAGTACTTC. It translates to CASSLSQGQETQYF.

The chain uses TRBV12-5 and TRBJ2-3; D possibly corresponds to TRBD1 (6 bases). Germline V gene data show CDR1 as LGHNT and CDR2 as FRNRAP. V was pared by 0 bases and J by 4 bases, with 14 bases between. The CDR3 extends over 16 amino acids. DNA for the CDR3: TGTGCTAGTGGTTTGGTAACAGGGATTTGGGCAGATACGCAGTATTTT. Translating gives CASGLVTGIWADTQYF.

The chain joins TRBV7-6 to TRBJ2-1, with 12 bases matching TRBD2. The J segment lost 9 bases and the V segment lost 4 bases, leaving 13 bases of the junction unmatched. This CDR3 region has 17 residues. Looked up from germline, CDR1 is SGHVS and CDR2 is FNYEAQ. CDR3 sequence (DNA): TGTGCCAGCAGCTCCCCCACGGCCACTAGCGGGAGGTCTGAGCAGTTCTTC. This sequence encodes CASSSPTATSGRSEQFF.

The gene calls are TRBV5-5 and TRBJ2-1; 7 bases are shared with TRBD2. V lost 3 bases to trimming and J lost 9 bases; unmatched junction nucleotides: 3. The CDR3 is 12 residues long. Germline CDR1 reads SGHKS; CDR2 reads YYEKEE (reference sequence). CDR3 in amino acids: CASSSTSVEQFF. The CDR3 DNA is TGTGCCAGCAGCTCAACTAGCGTTGAGCAGTTCTTC.

The chain is built from TRBV19 and TRBJ2-2; D might be TRBD1 (6 bases). V dropped 6 bases and J dropped 2 bases, with 16 bases sitting between them. From germline, CDR1 is LNHDA and CDR2 SQIVND (reference sequence). The CDR3 contains 16 residues. The CDR3 loop reads CASSNLLGTNTGELFF. The CDR3 coding sequence is TGTGCCAGTAGCAACTTGCTCGGGACAAACACCGGGGAGCTGTTTTTT.

This chain connects TRBV5-4 to TRBJ2-3; 7 nucleotides line up with TRBD1. There are 18 residues in the CDR3. Germline V gene lookup returns CDR1 SGHNT and CDR2 YYREEE (reference sequence). V shed 4 bases, J shed 1 base, and the junction held 15 bases outside the gene matches. The CDR3 here is CASSTGTALNRGTDTQYF. DNA of the CDR3: TGTGCCAGCAGCACGGGGACAGCGTTGAACCGTGGCACAGATACGCAGTATTTT.

This clone appeared a single time. The CDR3 reads CASSKGTSGAPTDTQYF. For the CDR3, the DNA is TGTGCCAGCAGCAAAGGAACTAGCGGGGCCCCCACAGATACGCAGTATTTT. V is TRBV21-1 and J is TRBJ2-3; TRBD2 reflects the table's D call only, with no check against the DNA. TRBV21-1 is given as a pseudogene. The CDR3 runs to 17 residues.

V is TRBV30 and J is TRBJ1-2, with 10 positions matching TRBD1. In germline, CDR1 is GTSNPN, CDR2 SVGIG (reference sequence). CDR3 length: 13 amino acids. Trimming took 2 bases from V and 5 from J; bases not matched to a gene: 2. The CDR3 sequence: CAWSRDRGYGYTF. In DNA, the CDR3 is TGTGCCTGGAGTCGGGACAGGGGTTATGGCTACACCTTC.

A few counts support this clone. The CDR3 sequence is CASSPTQGGNTIYF. The CDR3 coding sequence is TGTGCCAGCTCACCAACGCAGGGAGGAAACACCATATATTTT. V gene TRBV18 combines with J gene TRBJ1-3; perhaps TRBD1 as D (5 bases). Trimming stripped 2 bases from V and 4 bases from J, with 9 bases between. Germline V gene lookup returns CDR1 KGHSH and CDR2 LQKENI. There are 14 residues in the CDR3.

This chain joins TRBV28 and TRBJ2-2, with a weak D call TRBD1 (6 bases). Trimming left V 6 bases short and J 0 bases short, with 14 bases between. This CDR3 comprises 16 residues. The V gene's germline CDR1 is MDHEN and CDR2 SYDVKM. The CDR3 sequence is CASSPMGAANTGELFF. CDR3 coding DNA: TGTGCCAGCAGCCCCATGGGGGCGGCGAACACCGGGGAGCTGTTTTTT.

The V gene is TRBV11-2, the J gene TRBJ2-7, with TRBD2 matching 13 bases. The V and J ends lost 0 bases and 6 bases, in that order; junction bases with no gene match: 14. Per germline, CDR1 SGHAT and CDR2 FQNNGV. CDR3 length: 19 amino acids. The CDR3 sequence is CASSLDLRLAGGRWGEQYF. The DNA for the CDR3 is TGTGCCAGCAGCTTAGATCTGAGACTAGCGGGAGGACGGTGGGGCGAGCAGTACTTC.

The rearrangement uses TRBV28 and TRBJ1-2; TRBD1 agrees at 8 bases. CDR1 and CDR2 (germline): MDHEN, SYDVKM. The CDR3 runs 14 residues. V lost 4 bases, J lost 6 bases, and 7 bases stayed unmatched. The CDR3 sequence is CASSSGGPTDGYTF. The DNA of the CDR3 is TGTGCCAGCAGTTCAGGGGGCCCGACCGATGGCTACACCTTC.

V gene TRBV2 combines with J gene TRBJ2-4; TRBD1 is a possible D gene (6 bases). This CDR3 comprises 13 residues. Germline assignment: CDR1 SNHLY and CDR2 FYNNEI. Trimming removed 5 bases at V and 10 bases at J, with 15 bases between. CDR3 sequence reads: CASSRTGLGIQYF. The DNA for the CDR3 is TGTGCCAGCAGTCGAACAGGGTTAGGGATTCAGTACTTC.

J is TRBJ2-5 and V is TRBV29-1, with D perhaps matching TRBD2 (5 bases). From germline, CDR1 is SQVTM and CDR2 ANQGSEA. With 8 bases removed from V and 5 bases from J, the gap between germline ends came to 21 bases. The CDR3 spans 14 residues. The CDR3 here is CSHADFGRGETQYF. The CDR3 nucleotides are TGCAGCCACGCGGACTTCGGTAGAGGGGAGACCCAGTACTTC.

This clone has only one observation. The rearrangement links TRBV29-1 to TRBJ2-3, with TRBD2 matching over 10 bases. The CDR3 runs 13 residues. V trimming: 7 bases; J trimming: 6 bases; junction bases outside the gene matches: 7. Germline CDR1 SQVTM, CDR2 ANQGSEA. The CDR3 DNA follows: TGCAGCGCGGAGCGGGGGGGATGGGATACGCAGTATTTT. Translation: CSAERGGWDTQYF.

The V call is TRBV5-1, the J call TRBJ2-2, with no clear D. Germline V gene sequence: CDR1 SGHRS, CDR2 YFSETQ. This CDR3 region has 14 residues. V was pared by 3 bases and J by 2 bases, with 8 bases between. CDR3 DNA: TGCGCCAGCAGCTCCTTACAAAACACCGGGGAGCTGTTTTTT. This gives the protein CASSSLQNTGELFF.

V and J are TRBV30 and TRBJ2-3; D call uncertain. The V end was cut by 1 base, the J end by 0 bases, with 8 bases between. The germline V gene has CDR1 GTSNPN and CDR2 SVGIG (reference sequence). There are 14 residues in the CDR3. The chain's CDR3 is CAWSGRISTDTQYF. The CDR3 nucleotides read TGTGCCTGGAGTGGGCGGATTAGCACAGATACGCAGTATTTT.

The chain is built from TRBV27 and TRBJ1-4, with a possible D match to TRBD1 (6 bases). This CDR3 has 14 amino acids. Germline assignment: CDR1 MNHEY and CDR2 SMNVEV (reference sequence). Between the trimmed V and J ends, which lost 0 bases and 5 bases, there was a span of 7 bases. CDR3 sequence reads: CASSLSRGNEKLFF. Here the CDR3 DNA reads TGTGCCAGCAGTTTATCAAGGGGGAATGAAAAACTGTTTTTT.

This chain connects TRBV18 to TRBJ2-7, with 7 bases matching TRBD1. After removal of 0 bases from V and 0 bases from J, the junction contained 8 bases not matched to a gene. Germline V gene lookup returns CDR1 KGHSH and CDR2 LQKENI. There are 17 residues in the CDR3. The CDR3 DNA reads as TGTGCCAGCTCACCACCATTAAGAGGGGGCAGCTCCTACGAGCAGTACTTC. Translating it yields CASSPPLRGGSSYEQYF.

The chain recombines TRBV14 with TRBJ1-2; D unclear. Germline CDR1 reads SGHDN; CDR2 reads FVKESK. The CDR3 covers 15 residues. The V gene lost 2 bases and the J gene lost 6 bases, with 16 bases spanning the gap. DNA of the CDR3: TGTGCCAGCAGCCAATCCACGGCGGATTCACATGGCTACACCTTC. It yields the protein CASSQSTADSHGYTF.

Only a few counts were recorded for this clone. The rearrangement uses TRBV19 and TRBJ1-2; 8 bases fit TRBD1. The V gene end was trimmed by 8 bases and the J gene end by 5 bases; junction bases not matched to a gene: 16. CDR1 and CDR2 (germline): LNHDA, SQIVND (reference sequence). This CDR3 region has 16 residues. This CDR3 reads CASFPGGTGGSYGYTF. In DNA, the CDR3 is TGTGCCAGTTTTCCTGGGGGCACAGGGGGTTCGTATGGCTACACCTTC.